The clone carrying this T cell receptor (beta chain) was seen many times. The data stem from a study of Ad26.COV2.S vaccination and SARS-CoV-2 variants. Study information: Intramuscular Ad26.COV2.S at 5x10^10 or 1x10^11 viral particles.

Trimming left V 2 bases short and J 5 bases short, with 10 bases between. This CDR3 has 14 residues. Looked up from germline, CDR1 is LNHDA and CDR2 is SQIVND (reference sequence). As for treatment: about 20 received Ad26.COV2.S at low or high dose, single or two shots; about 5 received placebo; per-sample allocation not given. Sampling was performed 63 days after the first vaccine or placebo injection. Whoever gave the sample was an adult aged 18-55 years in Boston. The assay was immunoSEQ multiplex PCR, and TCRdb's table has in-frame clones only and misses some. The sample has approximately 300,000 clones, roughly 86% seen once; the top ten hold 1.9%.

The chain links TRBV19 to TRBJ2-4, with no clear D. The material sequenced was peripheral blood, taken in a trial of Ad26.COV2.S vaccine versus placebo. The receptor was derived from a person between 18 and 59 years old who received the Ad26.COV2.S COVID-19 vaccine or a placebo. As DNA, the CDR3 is TGTGCCAGTAGTATAAAGGACGGCCAAAACATTCAGTACTTC. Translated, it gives CASSIKDGQNIQYF.